Following are 30 T cell receptor beta chains from one sample sequenced in a study of memory CD4+ T cells and cytomegalovirus serostatus. Produced via immunoSEQ multiplex PCR; TCRdb's table is partial and in-frame only. The table has tens of thousands of clones, about four fifths seen once. The sort gate was single viable CD3+CD4+CD8-CD45RO+ cells for memory CD4+ T cells. The sequenced material came from memory CD4+ T cells from blood. The receptors were gathered from an adult in good health and CMV-seronegative.

This chain uses TRBV11-2 with TRBJ2-5; D perhaps matches TRBD1 (6 bases). Trimming stripped 5 bases from V and 2 bases from J, with 12 bases between. CDR3 length: 14 amino acids. The germline V gene has CDR1 SGHAT and CDR2 FQNNGV. CDR3 loop: CASSQQGWQETQYF. CDR3 DNA sequence: TGTGCCAGCAGCCAGCAGGGGTGGCAAGAGACCCAGTACTTC.

The rearrangement links TRBV18 to TRBJ2-5; TRBD1 matches at 9 bases. The CDR3 has 17 residues. The V segment lost 0 bases and the J segment 5 bases; nucleotides outside the gene matches: 10. CDR1 and CDR2 (germline): KGHSH, LQKENI. The CDR3 DNA reads as TGTGCCAGCTCACCACCGATAGGACAGGGGTCGGGGGAGACCCAGTACTTC. It specifies CASSPPIGQGSGETQYF.

Comments on this clone: In the same sample, other DNA sequences code for this CDR3. The V gene is TRBV19, the J gene TRBJ1-5; 8 bases are a match to TRBD1. CDR1 and CDR2 from the germline V gene are LNHDA and SQIVND (reference sequence). The CDR3 covers 14 residues. V lost 5 bases, J lost 4 bases, and 4 bases stayed unmatched. In nucleotides, the CDR3 is TGTGCCAGTAGTCCGAGGGACAGGAATCAGCCCCAGCATTTT. This gives the protein CASSPRDRNQPQHF.

This clone has only a few counts. The rearrangement links TRBV29-1 to TRBJ1-2; 9 bases align to TRBD1. Germline V gene sequence: CDR1 SQVTM, CDR2 ANQGSEA. The junction had 5 bases not matched to a gene; V was cut back by 1 base and J by 8 bases. The CDR3 has 13 residues. CDR3 region: CSVEGTGVGGYTF. The DNA for the CDR3 is TGCAGCGTTGAAGGGACAGGGGTTGGCGGCTACACCTTC. The variable domain in full, completed from reference TRBV29-1 and TRBJ1-2, reads SAVISQKPSRDICQRGTSLTIQCQVDSQVTMMFWYRQQPGQSLTLIATANQGSEATYESGFVIDKFPISRPNLTFSTLTVSNMSPEDSSIYLCSVEGTGVGGYTFGSGTRLTVV.

This clone appeared once. The chain combines TRBV11-1 with TRBJ1-3; D might be TRBD1 (6 bases). CDR1 is SGHAT, CDR2 FQDESV, per germline (reference sequence). The V end was cut by 1 base, the J end by 0 bases, with 10 bases between. The CDR3 is made up of 16 amino acids. CDR3 in DNA: TGTGCCAGCAGCTTAGTTACAGGGCACTCTGGAAACACCATATATTTT. Translated: CASSLVTGHSGNTIYF.

This chain connects TRBV5-1 to TRBJ2-3; D call uncertain. In germline, CDR1 is SGHRS, CDR2 YFSETQ. CDR3 size: 12 residues. V was clipped by 0 bases and J by 5 bases, with 4 bases between them. The CDR3 nucleotides read TGCGCCAGCAGCTTGGGGGGAGATACGCAGTATTTT. Translation: CASSLGGDTQYF.

This chain connects TRBV5-4 to TRBJ1-1, with TRBD1 matching 10 bases. The CDR3 sequence is 14 residues long. The germline gives CDR1 SGHNT, CDR2 YYREEE (reference sequence). With 9 bases clipped from V and 4 bases from J, the junction kept 9 bases outside the gene matches. CDR3 amino acids: CAKEGTGDCTEAFF. The CDR3 region has the DNA TGTGCCAAAGAGGGGACAGGGGATTGCACTGAAGCTTTCTTT.

The V and J genes are TRBV16 and TRBJ2-1; 8 nucleotides align to TRBD2. CDR3 size: 15 residues. J gave up 5 bases and V 2 bases, and 5 bases lay outside the gene matches. The germline CDR1 and CDR2 sequences are KGHSY and FQNENV. The DNA for the CDR3 is TGTGCCAGCAGCCAACGCCCGGGAGGGAACAATGAGCAGTTCTTC. It yields the protein CASSQRPGGNNEQFF.

The chain couples TRBV11-2 to TRBJ2-5; D not resolved. The DNA matches TRBJ2-7 better at its end, which makes the J call doubtful. Germline V gene data show CDR1 as SGHAT and CDR2 as FQNNGV. The CDR3 runs 15 residues. Here the CDR3 reads CASSLVSRTDYEQYF. The CDR3 DNA reads as TGTGCCAGCAGCTTAGTAAGCAGGACCGACTACGAGCAGTACTTC.

V and J are TRBV5-1 and TRBJ1-3, with 9 bases identical to TRBD1. The CDR3 is 14 residues long. V lost 3 bases to trimming and J lost 3 bases; unmatched junction nucleotides: 1. Germline CDR1 SGHRS, CDR2 YFSETQ. CDR3 amino acids: CASSWTGDGNTIYF. The CDR3 nucleotides read TGCGCCAGCAGCTGGACAGGGGATGGAAACACCATATATTTT.

The chain carries TRBV7-9 and TRBJ2-6; 12 positions agree with TRBD2. This CDR3 has 18 amino acids. V lost 6 bases to trimming and J lost 1 base; unmatched junction nucleotides: 7. Germline V gene lookup returns CDR1 SEHNR and CDR2 FQNEAQ (reference sequence). The CDR3 DNA follows: TGTGCCAGCAGTCAACTTGGACTAGCGGGATCTGGGGCCAACGTCCTGACTTTC. It codes for CASSQLGLAGSGANVLTF.

The rearrangement uses TRBV11-2 and TRBJ1-1, with D maybe TRBD1 (5 bases). The CDR3 spans 13 residues. Trimming cost V 3 bases and J 1 base, with 6 bases left between them. In germline, CDR1 is SGHAT, CDR2 FQNNGV. As DNA, the CDR3 is TGTGCCAGCAGCTTGGGGGGGAACACTGAAGCTTTCTTT. Its protein product is CASSLGGNTEAFF.

The chain links TRBV30 to TRBJ2-6; a weak D match, TRBD1 (5 bases). CDR3 size: 13 residues. Germline CDR1 reads GTSNPN; CDR2 reads SVGIG (reference sequence). The ends were cut back, 6 bases at V and 2 bases at J, with 8 bases in the middle. CDR3: CACREAGANVLTF. The DNA of the CDR3 is TGTGCCTGCAGGGAAGCTGGGGCCAACGTCCTGACTTTC.

The chain is built from TRBV25-1 and TRBJ2-5, with D perhaps matching TRBD2 (6 bases). The CDR3 loop spans 16 amino acids. V gave up 1 base and J gave up 3 bases, with 15 bases separating them. The germline V gene encodes CDR1 MGHDK and CDR2 SYGVNS. The CDR3 DNA follows: TGTGCCAGCAGTGAATCCCGGGAGCTGTTCAAAGAGACCCAGTACTTC. Amino acid sequence: CASSESRELFKETQYF.

In this sample, this clone turned up a few times. One end of the junction is discordant with germline, which a read error may explain. The chain recombines TRBV7-7 with TRBJ2-1, with a weak D call TRBD2 (5 bases). Germline lookup yields CDR1 SSHAT and CDR2 FNYEAQ (reference sequence). The CDR3 covers 11 residues. The CDR3 nucleotides are TGTGCTAGCAGCTCCGGGGATGAGCAGTTCTTC. Protein sequence: CASSSGDEQFF.

The chain is built from TRBV5-1 and TRBJ2-5, with TRBD2 identical over 7 bases. V shed 4 bases and J 1 base; nucleotides not matched to a gene: 7. The CDR3 contains 15 residues. CDR1 SGHRS and CDR2 YFSETQ come from the germline V gene. The DNA of the CDR3 is TGCGCCAGCAGCCAGACTAGCCAGCCCCAAGAGACCCAGTACTTC. Encoded protein: CASSQTSQPQETQYF. Full variable domain (outside the CDR3, taken from reference TRBV5-1 and TRBJ2-5): KAGVTQTPRYLIKTRGQQVTLSCSPISGHRSVSWYQQTPGQGLQFLFEYFSETQRNKGNFPGRFSGRQFSNSRSEMNVSTLELGDSALYLCASSQTSQPQETQYFGPGTRLLVL.

V gene TRBV7-3 combines with J gene TRBJ2-3; 11 bases align to TRBD2. V was clipped by 5 bases and J by 4 bases; unmatched bases: 5. The CDR3 has 15 amino acids. Germline assignment: CDR1 SGHTA and CDR2 FQGTGA. The chain's CDR3 is CASSALAGGADTQYF. Here the CDR3 DNA reads TGTGCCAGCAGCGCCTTAGCGGGAGGGGCAGATACGCAGTATTTT.

The V call is TRBV10-3, the J call TRBJ2-1; D gene ambiguous. With 5 bases removed from V and 0 bases from J, the gap between germline ends came to 11 bases. The CDR3 has 15 residues. Germline CDR1 reads ENHRY; CDR2 reads SYGVKD. DNA for the CDR3: TGTGCCATCAGTTTCGTCGGCAGCTCCTACAATGAGCAGTTCTTC. It codes for CAISFVGSSYNEQFF.

V gene TRBV23-1 combines with J gene TRBJ1-5; D is perhaps TRBD1 (5 bases). TRBV23-1 is sorted into the ORF group, with uncertain function. This CDR3 spans 16 amino acids. Trimming pared 2 bases from V and 2 bases from J, leaving 13 bases between. The CDR3, as DNA: TGCGCCAGCAGTCAACGGGCAGGGTGGGGCAATCAGCCCCAGCATTTT. It yields the protein CASSQRAGWGNQPQHF.

The J gene is TRBJ2-7, the V gene TRBV19; 12 bases fit TRBD1. Unmatched junction bases numbered 6, after V lost 5 bases and J lost 7 bases. There are 14 residues in the CDR3. Germline V gives CDR1 LNHDA, CDR2 SQIVND (reference sequence). The CDR3, as DNA: TGTGCCAGTAGTCGGGACAGGGGGCGAAGGGAGCAGTACTTC. This gives the protein CASSRDRGRREQYF.

The gene calls are TRBV30 and TRBJ1-5; 7 positions match TRBD1. Per germline, CDR1 GTSNPN and CDR2 SVGIG (reference sequence). The V gene end was trimmed by 3 bases and the J gene end by 4 bases; junction bases not matched to a gene: 9. CDR3 length: 15 amino acids. The CDR3 loop is CAWSLFGTENQPQHF. CDR3 in DNA: TGTGCCTGGAGCCTTTTCGGGACAGAGAATCAGCCCCAGCATTTT. The full variable domain, rest sourced from reference TRBV30 and TRBJ1-5, is SQTIHQWPATLVQPVGSPLSLECTVEGTSNPNLYWYRQAAGRGLQLLFYSVGIGQISSEVPQNLSASRPQDRQFILSSKKLLLSDSGFYLCAWSLFGTENQPQHFGDGTRLSIL.

This clone came up once. This chain uses TRBV5-5 with TRBJ2-7, with 8 bases matching TRBD1. CDR3 size: 14 residues. Germline values: CDR1 SGHKS, CDR2 YYEKEE (reference sequence). The ends lost 3 bases at V and 3 bases at J; junction bases unmatched: 5. The CDR3 loop is CASSSIQGDYEQYF. The DNA of the CDR3 is TGTGCCAGCAGCTCGATACAGGGGGACTACGAGCAGTACTTC.

The chain joins TRBV6-5 to TRBJ1-4, with D possibly TRBD1 on 5 matching bases. Trimming cost V 6 bases and J 3 bases, with 11 bases left between them. This CDR3 comprises 14 residues. Per the germline V gene, CDR1 is MNHEY and CDR2 is SVGAGI. CDR3 residues: CASRRGTANEKLFF. CDR3 bases: TGTGCCAGCAGGCGGGGCACGGCTAATGAAAAACTGTTTTTT.

The rearrangement uses TRBV6-5 and TRBJ2-7, with 12 bases identical to TRBD1. Trimming removed 5 bases from V and 3 bases from J; junction bases left unmatched: 5. CDR3 length: 15 residues. The germline gives CDR1 MNHEY, CDR2 SVGAGI. CDR3: CASSGRDRGLYEQYF. CDR3 coding DNA: TGTGCCAGCAGTGGCCGGGACAGGGGGCTCTACGAGCAGTACTTC.

The gene calls are TRBV7-2 and TRBJ2-5; D uncertain. The V end lost 4 bases, the J end lost 1 base, and 10 bases lay between the germline ends. Germline V CDR1 and CDR2: SGHTA, FQGNSA. The CDR3 spans 14 residues. CDR3 coding DNA: TGTGCCAGCAGCTCTTCTGGGCGCCAAGAGACCCAGTACTTC. Its protein is CASSSSGRQETQYF.

The sample holds a few counts of this clone. V is TRBV7-2 and J is TRBJ1-4, with TRBD1 matching over 10 bases. Trimming took 2 bases from V and 7 from J; bases not matched to a gene: 4. This CDR3 is 15 amino acids long. The germline V gene has CDR1 SGHTA and CDR2 FQGNSA. The CDR3 spells CASSLNGQGGEKLFF. The CDR3 region has the DNA TGTGCCAGCAGCTTAAACGGACAGGGGGGTGAAAAACTGTTTTTT.

This clone has a single count. The chain links TRBV5-1 to TRBJ2-1, with D maybe TRBD1 (6 bases). V gave up 2 bases and J gave up 5 bases, with 17 bases separating them. Germline CDR1 is SGHRS and CDR2 is YFSETQ. The CDR3 is 16 amino acids. In DNA, the CDR3 is TGCGCCAGCAGCTTATTGACAGGCGCAACGGACAATGAGCAGTTCTTC. It codes for CASSLLTGATDNEQFF.

This chain joins TRBV6-5 and TRBJ2-1; TRBD2 matches 16 bases. Germline loops: CDR1 MNHEY, CDR2 SVGAGI. The CDR3 contains 15 residues. V gave up 5 bases and J gave up 9 bases; unmatched junction bases: 4. In nucleotides, the CDR3 is TGTGCCAGCAGTAAGGGACTAGCGGGAGGGGTTGAGCAGTTCTTC. Translation: CASSKGLAGGVEQFF.

V and J are TRBV5-6 and TRBJ1-1; TRBD1 aligns across 7 bases. CDR3 length: 13 amino acids. Trimming cost V 5 bases and J 7 bases; bases outside gene matches: 8. The V gene's germline CDR1 is SGHDT and CDR2 YYEEEE. Written as DNA, the CDR3 is TGTGCCAGCAGGCCACAGGGGAGGATTGAAGCTTTCTTT. It translates to CASRPQGRIEAFF.

This sequence joins TRBV11-2 and TRBJ2-1, with 10 bases lining up with TRBD2. Germline loops: CDR1 SGHAT, CDR2 FQNNGV. J gave up 4 bases and V 5 bases, and 5 bases lay outside the gene matches. The CDR3 loop spans 15 amino acids. CDR3 in amino acids: CASSAGLAVYNEQFF. The DNA of the CDR3 is TGTGCCAGCAGCGCAGGACTAGCGGTGTACAATGAGCAGTTCTTC. The whole variable domain, filled in from reference TRBV11-2 and TRBJ2-1, reads EAGVAQSPRYKIIEKRQSVAFWCNPISGHATLYWYQQILGQGPKLLIQFQNNGVVDDSQLPKDRFSAERLKGVDSTLKIQPAKLEDSAVYLCASSAGLAVYNEQFFGPGTRLTVL.